This TCR beta chain comes out of a study of metastatic and nonmetastatic thyroid tumors. This clone was found many times. Its antigen remains unknown. Nobody among the patients had been given any treatment before thyroid surgery. Study-level points and caveats: Within blood and tumor, benign nodules reportedly had significantly lower TCR beta diversity than malignant thyroid tumors did.

In germline, CDR1 is MGHDK, CDR2 SYGVNS. The CDR3 is 16 residues long. V was pared by 5 bases and J by 4 bases, with 17 bases between. TCRdb re-analyzed the PCR reads through MiXCR. Of 30,000 to 35,000 clones listed, roughly 30% are singletons. The gene calls are TRBV25-1 and TRBJ2-2, with D possibly TRBD2 on 5 matching bases. Sequencing was carried out using blood. This TCR was recovered from a female donor with papillary thyroid cancer or a benign thyroid nodule (not recorded which). Some clones in this sample may be carry-over from other donors' samples. This CDR3 is CASSKALDSLTGELFF. The CDR3 nucleotides are TGTGCCAGCAGTAAAGCCCTGGACTCCCTCACCGGGGAGCTGTTTTTT. Drawing the rest from reference TRBV25-1 and TRBJ2-2, the complete variable domain is EADIYQTPRYLVIGTGKKITLECSQTMGHDKMYWYQQDPGMELHLIHYSYGVNSTEKGDLSSESTVSRIRTEHFPLTLESARPSHTSQYLCASSKALDSLTGELFFGEGSRLTVL.